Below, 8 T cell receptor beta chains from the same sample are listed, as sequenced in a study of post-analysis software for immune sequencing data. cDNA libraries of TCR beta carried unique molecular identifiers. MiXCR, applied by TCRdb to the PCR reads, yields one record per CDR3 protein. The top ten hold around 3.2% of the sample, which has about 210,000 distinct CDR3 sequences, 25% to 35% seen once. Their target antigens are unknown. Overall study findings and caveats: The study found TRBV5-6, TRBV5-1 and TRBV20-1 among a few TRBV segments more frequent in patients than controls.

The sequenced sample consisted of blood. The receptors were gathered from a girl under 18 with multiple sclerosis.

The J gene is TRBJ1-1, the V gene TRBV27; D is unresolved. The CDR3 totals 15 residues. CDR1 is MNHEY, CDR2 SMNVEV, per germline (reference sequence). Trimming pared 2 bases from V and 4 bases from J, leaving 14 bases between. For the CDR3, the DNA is TGTGCCAGCAGTTTACCCCTATCCCGCGGCACTGAAGCTTTCTTT. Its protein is CASSLPLSRGTEAFF.

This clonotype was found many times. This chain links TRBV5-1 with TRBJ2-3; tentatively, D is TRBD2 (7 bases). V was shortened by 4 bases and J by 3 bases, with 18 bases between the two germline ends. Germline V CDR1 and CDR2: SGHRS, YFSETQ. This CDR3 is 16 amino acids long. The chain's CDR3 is CASSPRAGRGTDTQYF. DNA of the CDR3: TGCGCCAGCAGCCCTAGAGCGGGGAGGGGGACAGATACGCAGTATTTT.

CDR3 nucleotides: TGCAGTGCTACGCCGCAGAGCCGGGGGAAACTGTTTTTT. Its protein is CSATPQSRGKLFF. The chain carries TRBV20-1 and TRBJ1-4, with D tentatively TRBD1 (5 bases). The germline V gene encodes CDR1 DFQATT and CDR2 SNEGSKA (reference sequence). CDR3 length: 13 amino acids. V was pared by 4 bases and J by 11 bases, with 17 bases between.

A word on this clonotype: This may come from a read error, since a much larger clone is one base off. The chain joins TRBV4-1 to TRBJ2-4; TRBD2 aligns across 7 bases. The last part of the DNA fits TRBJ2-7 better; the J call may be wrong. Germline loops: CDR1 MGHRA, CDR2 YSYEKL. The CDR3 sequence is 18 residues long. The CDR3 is CASSQVGRGGGGGYEQYF. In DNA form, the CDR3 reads TGCGCCAGCAGCCAAGTCGGTCGTGGCGGCGGGGGAGGCTACGAGCAGTACTTC.

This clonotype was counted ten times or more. As DNA, the CDR3 is TGTGCCAGCAGCTTAGGGTCGTACGACTATGGCTACACCTTC. It is translated as CASSLGSYDYGYTF. The J gene is TRBJ1-2, the V gene TRBV7-2; D gene unclear. Per the germline V gene, CDR1 is SGHTA and CDR2 is FQGNSA. CDR3 length: 14 amino acids. Between the trimmed V and J ends, which lost 1 base and 3 bases, there was a span of 9 bases.

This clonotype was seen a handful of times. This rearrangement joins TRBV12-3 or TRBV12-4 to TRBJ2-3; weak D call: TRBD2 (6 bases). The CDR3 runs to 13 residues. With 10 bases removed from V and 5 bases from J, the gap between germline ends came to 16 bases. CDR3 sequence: CANNLLGGDTQYF. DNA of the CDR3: TGTGCCAACAACCTCCTGGGGGGAGATACGCAGTATTTT.

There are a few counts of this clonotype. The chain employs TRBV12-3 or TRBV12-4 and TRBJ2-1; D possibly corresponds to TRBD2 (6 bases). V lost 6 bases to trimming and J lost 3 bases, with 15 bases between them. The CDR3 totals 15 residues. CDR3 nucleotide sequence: TGTGCCAGCAGGTATTCGGGAGTAGTCTACAATGAGCAGTTCTTC. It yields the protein CASRYSGVVYNEQFF.

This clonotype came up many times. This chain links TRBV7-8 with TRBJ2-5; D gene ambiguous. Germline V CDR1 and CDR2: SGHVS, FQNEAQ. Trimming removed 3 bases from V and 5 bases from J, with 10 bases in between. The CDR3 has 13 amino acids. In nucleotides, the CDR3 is TGTGCCAGCAGCTTTACCAGGTTCGAGACCCAGTACTTC. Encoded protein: CASSFTRFETQYF.